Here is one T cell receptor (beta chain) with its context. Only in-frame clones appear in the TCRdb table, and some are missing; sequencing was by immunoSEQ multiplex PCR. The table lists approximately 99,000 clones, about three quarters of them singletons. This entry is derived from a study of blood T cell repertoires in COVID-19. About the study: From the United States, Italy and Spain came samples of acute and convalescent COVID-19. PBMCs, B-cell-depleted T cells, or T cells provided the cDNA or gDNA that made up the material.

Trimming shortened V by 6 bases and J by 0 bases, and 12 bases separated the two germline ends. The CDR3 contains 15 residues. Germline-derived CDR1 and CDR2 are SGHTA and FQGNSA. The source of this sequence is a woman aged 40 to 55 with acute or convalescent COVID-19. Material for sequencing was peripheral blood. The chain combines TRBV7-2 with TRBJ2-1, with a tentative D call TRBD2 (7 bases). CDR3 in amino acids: CASREGGSSYNEQFF. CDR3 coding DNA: TGTGCCAGCAGAGAGGGGGGGTCCTCCTACAATGAGCAGTTCTTC.